These 26 T cell receptor beta chains were sequenced from one sample in a study of blood T cells in healthy people across ages. Then a second PCR, running about 6 to 11 cycles, was carried out with a sample-barcoded 5' primer and a J-beta primer mix. TCRdb recomputed calls from the 5' RACE reads with MiXCR, one row per CDR3 protein. In the table there are some 940,000 distinct CDR3 sequences, 25% to 35% of which are singletons. The same data also contributed to another study, on T cells of mothers and their children.

The sample taken for sequencing was blood. These receptor sequences come from a woman between 40 and 50 years old in good health.

In regard to this clonotype: At one boundary the junction diverges from the germline segment, which might be a read error. The chain uses TRBV5-6 and TRBJ2-3, with TRBD1 identical over 7 bases. Per the germline V gene, CDR1 is SGHDT and CDR2 is YYEEEE. The CDR3 is made up of 16 amino acids. As DNA, the CDR3 is TGTGCCAGCAGCTCGACAGGGTTTGAGATTTATGCTACGGAGTATTTT. Translated, it gives CASSSTGFEIYATEYF.

CDR3 DNA: TGCAGCGTTGATCGTCAGGGTGTCACTGAAGCTTTCTTT. This sequence encodes CSVDRQGVTEAFF. This rearrangement joins TRBV29-1 to TRBJ1-1, with a weak D call TRBD1 (5 bases). Germline lookup yields CDR1 SQVTM and CDR2 ANQGSEA. V shed 3 bases and J shed 4 bases, with 12 bases lying between them. The length of the CDR3 is 13 residues. Combining the CDR3 with reference TRBV29-1 and TRBJ1-1 gives the whole variable domain SAVISQKPSRDICQRGTSLTIQCQVDSQVTMMFWYRQQPGQSLTLIATANQGSEATYESGFVIDKFPISRPNLTFSTLTVSNMSPEDSSIYLCSVDRQGVTEAFFGQGTRLTVV.

The sample holds many counts of this clonotype. The rearrangement joins TRBV27 to TRBJ2-2; D is uncertain. Trimming removed 5 bases from V and 7 bases from J, with 11 bases in between. Looked up from germline, CDR1 is MNHEY and CDR2 is SMNVEV (reference sequence). The CDR3 is 13 residues long. CDR3 amino acids: CASSVTTVGELFF. The CDR3 region has the DNA TGTGCCAGCAGTGTAACCACCGTCGGGGAGCTGTTTTTT.

This clonotype has just a few counts. J is TRBJ2-7 and V is TRBV29-1; TRBD1 matches at 7 bases. The CDR3 runs 12 residues. Trimming at V came to 7 bases and at J to 3 bases, leaving 6 bases not matched to a gene. The germline V gene encodes CDR1 SQVTM and CDR2 ANQGSEA. In nucleotides, the CDR3 is TGCAGCGCCGGACAGGTCCGCTACGAGCAGTACTTC. It yields the protein CSAGQVRYEQYF.

A word on this clonotype: Possible read error: a much larger clone is one base away. The CDR3 is CASNPRRFSPYEQYF. In DNA form, the CDR3 reads TGTGCCAGCAACCCCAGACGATTTAGTCCCTACGAGCAGTACTTC. The chain combines TRBV11-2 with TRBJ2-7; no definite D call. In germline, CDR1 is SGHAT, CDR2 FQNNGV. The V gene lost 7 bases and the J gene lost 2 bases, with 18 bases spanning the gap. CDR3 length equals 15 residues.

In its sample, this clonotype was seen many times. The V and J genes are TRBV6-1 and TRBJ2-6; perhaps D is TRBD1 or TRBD2 (5 bases each). The CDR3 consists of 19 residues. Trimming stripped 7 bases from V and 0 bases from J, with 22 bases between. Germline CDR1 reads MNHNS; CDR2 reads SASEGT. The CDR3: CASTVSVGRYSSGANVLTF. The CDR3 nucleotides read TGTGCCAGCACCGTATCCGTGGGACGCTACAGCTCTGGGGCCAACGTCCTGACTTTC.

Points on this clonotype: A clone one base away is much larger, so this may be a read error. The chain carries TRBV20-1 and TRBJ2-7, with D possibly being TRBD2 (5 bases). Germline CDR1 and CDR2: DFQATT and SNEGSKA (reference sequence). This CDR3 region has 15 residues. For the CDR3, the DNA is TGCAGTACTAGAGATGAAACCCAGAGCTCCTACGAGCAGTACTTC. It translates to CSTRDETQSSYEQYF.

This clonotype was observed at least ten times. The gene calls are TRBV6-2 or TRBV6-3 and TRBJ2-1; D gene unclear. CDR3 length equals 15 residues. Germline CDR1 is MNHEY and CDR2 is SVGEGT. The ends were cut back, 2 bases at V and 1 base at J, with 9 bases in the middle. In DNA, the CDR3 is TGTGCCAGCAGTTACAGAGACGGGTCCTACAATGAGCAGTTCTTC. This gives the protein CASSYRDGSYNEQFF.

The genes are TRBV6-2 or TRBV6-3 and TRBJ2-1, with a tentative D call TRBD2 (5 bases). CDR1 and CDR2 (germline): MNHEY, SVGEGT. V lost 7 bases and J lost 0, with 19 bases in between. The CDR3 covers 17 residues. In DNA form, the CDR3 reads TGTGCCAGCACCCCTGGAGGTCCATATAGCTCCTACAATGAGCAGTTCTTC. Its translation is CASTPGGPYSSYNEQFF.

This chain uses TRBV7-9 with TRBJ2-7; 10 bases match TRBD2. Unmatched junction bases numbered 5, after V lost 1 base and J lost 5 bases. Germline V gives CDR1 SEHNR, CDR2 FQNEAQ (reference sequence). The CDR3 is 15 residues long. The CDR3 DNA reads TGTGCCAGCAGCTTAGGGGTAGCGGGGGGACACGAGCAGTACTTC. Protein product: CASSLGVAGGHEQYF.

This chain connects TRBV21-1 to TRBJ1-6. TRBV21-1 is a pseudogene segment. The CDR3 runs to 13 residues. CDR3 bases: TGTGCCAGCAGCAAAGCGGGGTTTTCACCCCTCCACTTT. This codes for CASSKAGFSPLHF.

The chain joins TRBV7-3 to TRBJ1-1, with TRBD1 matching 8 bases. From germline, CDR1 is SGHTA and CDR2 FQGTGA. After removal of 3 bases from V and 0 bases from J, the junction contained 9 bases not matched to a gene. The CDR3 length is 17 residues. Here the CDR3 reads CASSLLWDRPMNTEAFF. CDR3 nucleotide sequence: TGTGCCAGCAGCTTGCTCTGGGACAGGCCCATGAACACTGAAGCTTTCTTT.

This clonotype appeared once. The chain joins TRBV25-1 to TRBJ2-2, with 12 bases that match TRBD2. J lost 7 bases, V lost 6 bases, and 18 bases had no gene match. This CDR3 comprises 19 residues. CDR1 and CDR2 from the germline V gene are MGHDK and SYGVNS. CDR3 nucleotides: TGTGCCAGCAGCGACCCAGGGGCTAGCGGGAGGGCCATTAACGGGGAGCTGTTTTTT. It is translated as CASSDPGASGRAINGELFF.

The count of this clonotype is one. The V and J genes are TRBV28 and TRBJ2-3, with D possibly matching TRBD1 (6 bases). There are 17 residues in the CDR3. V gave up 1 base and J gave up 0 bases, with 14 bases separating them. Germline V lookup: CDR1 MDHEN, CDR2 SYDVKM. DNA of the CDR3: TGTGCCAGCAGTTTATTAGGGACACACTCTAGCACAGATACGCAGTATTTT. Protein product: CASSLLGTHSSTDTQYF.

The chain joins TRBV9 to TRBJ1-5; D is perhaps TRBD1 (5 bases). This CDR3 is built from 13 residues. CDR1 is SGDLS, CDR2 YYNGEE, per germline. V shed 3 bases and J shed 4 bases, with 8 bases lying between them. CDR3 loop: CASSAGGNQPQHF. CDR3 coding DNA: TGTGCCAGCAGCGCCGGGGGAAATCAGCCCCAGCATTTT.

The chain's CDR3 is CASSLDQGLLAGLRQYF. The CDR3 DNA reads as TGTGCCAGCAGCTTAGATCAGGGGTTGCTAGCGGGATTAAGGCAGTACTTC. The chain employs TRBV11-2 and TRBJ2-4, with 9 bases lining up with TRBD2. The CDR3 has 17 residues. Trimming cost V 0 bases and J 13 bases; bases outside gene matches: 16. The germline CDR1 and CDR2 sequences are SGHAT and FQNNGV.

Remarks on this clonotype: A much larger clone sits a single nucleotide away, making a read error possible. V usage is TRBV20-1 and J usage is TRBJ2-3, with 9 bases lining up with TRBD2. V lost 8 bases, J lost 8 bases, and 17 bases stayed unmatched. CDR1 DFQATT and CDR2 SNEGSKA come from the germline V gene (reference sequence). CDR3 length: 15 residues. The CDR3 DNA is TGCAGTACCCACGAAGGCGGGGGGGTATTGGGTACGCAGTATTTT. It translates to CSTHEGGGVLGTQYF.

V gene TRBV5-1 combines with J gene TRBJ2-1; TRBD2 is a possible D gene (5 bases). The germline CDR1 and CDR2 sequences are SGHRS and YFSETQ. Trimming cost V 7 bases and J 4 bases, with 12 bases left between them. CDR3 length: 13 amino acids. The chain's CDR3 is CASRLSGYNEQFF. Written as DNA, the CDR3 is TGCGCCAGCCGTCTGTCGGGGTACAATGAGCAGTTCTTC.

About this clonotype itself: The junction and the germline gene differ at one end; a read error may be behind it. J is TRBJ2-1 and V is TRBV3-1, with TRBD2 matching 9 bases. The CDR3 consists of 18 residues. CDR1 is LGHDT, CDR2 YNNKEL, per germline (reference sequence). The CDR3 nucleotides read TGTGCCAGCAGTCAGCCCAGCGGGGGGATGAGCTCCTACAATGGGCAGTTCTTC. As protein: CASSQPSGGMSSYNGQFF.

Many counts were recorded for this clonotype. The rearrangement links TRBV15 to TRBJ2-1, with D hard to call. The length of the CDR3 is 14 residues. Germline V gene lookup returns CDR1 LNHNV and CDR2 YYDKDF (reference sequence). Trimming took off 2 bases at V and 0 bases at J, with 5 bases between the two ends. CDR3 nucleotides: TGTGCCACCAGCAGATGGGACTCCTACAATGAGCAGTTCTTC. Translated: CATSRWDSYNEQFF.

In the case of this clonotype: A single base separates this from a much larger clone, so it may be a read error. V gene TRBV29-1 combines with J gene TRBJ2-7; perhaps TRBD2 as D (6 bases). The ends were cut back, 4 bases at V and 9 bases at J, with 22 bases in the middle. Germline V gene data show CDR1 as SQVTM and CDR2 as ANQGSEA. This CDR3 has 14 amino acids. As DNA, the CDR3 is TGCAGCGTTGTGGGGGGTCAGAGAACCCGCGGGCAGTACTTC. The encoded protein is CSVVGGQRTRGQYF.

The chain recombines TRBV5-1 with TRBJ2-1; no reliable D call. V lost 0 bases and J 4 bases, leaving 5 bases between the germline ends. The length of the CDR3 is 13 residues. Germline assignment: CDR1 SGHRS and CDR2 YFSETQ. The CDR3 DNA is TGCGCCAGCAGCTTGGAACTGTACAATGAGCAGTTCTTC. Protein sequence: CASSLELYNEQFF.

This clonotype was counted between two and nine times. CDR3: CAWSVWERGTEAFF. In DNA, the CDR3 is TGTGCCTGGAGTGTATGGGAAAGGGGGACTGAAGCTTTCTTT. The J gene is TRBJ1-1, the V gene TRBV30; tentative D call: TRBD1 (6 bases). V was shortened by 0 bases and J by 5 bases, with 13 bases between the two germline ends. This CDR3 region has 14 residues. Germline loops: CDR1 GTSNPN, CDR2 SVGIG (reference sequence).

The V call is TRBV29-1, the J call TRBJ2-1; D is uncertain. V lost 2 bases and J 4 bases, leaving 6 bases between the germline ends. The germline V gene has CDR1 SQVTM and CDR2 ANQGSEA. The CDR3 extends over 12 amino acids. CDR3: CSVERRYNEQFF. CDR3 DNA sequence: TGCAGCGTTGAACGGCGATACAATGAGCAGTTCTTC.

The V gene is TRBV9, the J gene TRBJ2-1; 9 nucleotides agree with TRBD1. J gave up 9 bases and V 4 bases, and 11 bases lay outside the gene matches. The CDR3 covers 15 residues. The germline CDR1 and CDR2 sequences are SGDLS and YYNGEE. The CDR3 protein is CASSLRDRVYGEQFF. CDR3 nucleotide sequence: TGTGCCAGCAGCCTCCGGGACAGGGTGTATGGTGAGCAGTTCTTC. The variable domain in full, completed from reference TRBV9 and TRBJ2-1, reads DSGVTQTPKHLITATGQRVTLRCSPRSGDLSVYWYQQSLDQGLQFLIQYYNGEERAKGNILERFSAQQFPDLHSELNLSSLELGDSALYFCASSLRDRVYGEQFFGPGTRLTVL.

In this sample, this clonotype turned up many times. V is TRBV13 and J is TRBJ2-7, with D possibly TRBD1 on 5 matching bases. The V end lost 0 bases, the J end lost 7 bases, and 13 bases lay between the germline ends. Germline V gives CDR1 PRHDT, CDR2 FYEKMQ (reference sequence). There are 14 residues in the CDR3. This chain's CDR3 is CASSLGFGAGEQYF. DNA for the CDR3: TGTGCCAGCAGCTTAGGATTTGGGGCTGGAGAGCAGTACTTC. Complete variable domain (other parts from reference TRBV13 and TRBJ2-7): AAGVIQSPRHLIKEKRETATLKCYPIPRHDTVYWYQQGPGQDPQFLISFYEKMQSDKGSIPDRFSAQQFSDYHSELNMSSLELGDSALYFCASSLGFGAGEQYFGPGTRLTVT.